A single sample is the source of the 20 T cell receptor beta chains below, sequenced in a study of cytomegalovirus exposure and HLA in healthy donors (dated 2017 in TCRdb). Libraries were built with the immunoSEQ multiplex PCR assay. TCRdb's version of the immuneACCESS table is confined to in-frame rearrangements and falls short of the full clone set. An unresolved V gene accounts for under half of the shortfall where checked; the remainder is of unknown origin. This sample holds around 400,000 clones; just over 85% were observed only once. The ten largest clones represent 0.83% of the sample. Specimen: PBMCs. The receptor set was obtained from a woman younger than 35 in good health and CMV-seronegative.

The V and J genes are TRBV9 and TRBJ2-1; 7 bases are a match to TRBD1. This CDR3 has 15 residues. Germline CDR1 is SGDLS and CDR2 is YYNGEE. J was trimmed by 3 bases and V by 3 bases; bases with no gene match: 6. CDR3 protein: CASSASGTVYNEQFF. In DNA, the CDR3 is TGTGCCAGCAGCGCGTCCGGGACAGTCTACAATGAGCAGTTCTTC.

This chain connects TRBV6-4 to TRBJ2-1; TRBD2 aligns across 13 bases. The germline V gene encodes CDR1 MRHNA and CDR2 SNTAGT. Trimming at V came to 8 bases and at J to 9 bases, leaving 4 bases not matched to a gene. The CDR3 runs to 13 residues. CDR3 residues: CASGLAGATEQFF. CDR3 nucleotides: TGTGCCAGCGGACTAGCGGGAGCCACTGAGCAGTTCTTC.

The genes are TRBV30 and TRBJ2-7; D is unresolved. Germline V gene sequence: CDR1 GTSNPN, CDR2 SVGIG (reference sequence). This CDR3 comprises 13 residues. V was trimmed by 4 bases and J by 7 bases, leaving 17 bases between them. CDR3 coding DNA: TGTGCCTGGATTAGCAATCGACTTGGAGAGCAGTACTTC. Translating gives CAWISNRLGEQYF.

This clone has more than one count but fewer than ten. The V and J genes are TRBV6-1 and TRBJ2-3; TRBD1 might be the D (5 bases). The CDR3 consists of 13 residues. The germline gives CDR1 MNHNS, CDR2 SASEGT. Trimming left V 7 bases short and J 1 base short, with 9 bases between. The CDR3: CASKEGGTDTQYF. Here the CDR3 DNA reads TGTGCCAGCAAGGAAGGGGGCACAGATACGCAGTATTTT.

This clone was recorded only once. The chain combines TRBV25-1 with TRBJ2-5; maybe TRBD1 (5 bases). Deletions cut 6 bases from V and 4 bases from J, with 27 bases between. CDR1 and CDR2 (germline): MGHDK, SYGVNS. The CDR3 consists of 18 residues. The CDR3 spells CASSPTVQLAARGETQYF. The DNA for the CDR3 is TGTGCCAGCAGCCCCACGGTACAGTTGGCGGCAAGGGGAGAGACCCAGTACTTC.

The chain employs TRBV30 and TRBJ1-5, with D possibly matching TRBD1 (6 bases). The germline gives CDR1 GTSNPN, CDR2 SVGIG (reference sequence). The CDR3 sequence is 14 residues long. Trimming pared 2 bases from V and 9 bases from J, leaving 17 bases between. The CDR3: CAWSSGVSFRPQHF. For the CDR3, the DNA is TGTGCCTGGAGTTCAGGGGTCTCTTTTCGGCCCCAGCATTTT.

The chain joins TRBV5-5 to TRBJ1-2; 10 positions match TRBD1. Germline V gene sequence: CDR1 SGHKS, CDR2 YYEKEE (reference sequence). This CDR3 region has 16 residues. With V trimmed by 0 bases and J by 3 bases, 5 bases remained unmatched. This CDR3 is CASSLGTGGWDYGYTF. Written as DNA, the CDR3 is TGTGCCAGCAGCTTGGGGACAGGGGGATGGGACTATGGCTACACCTTC.

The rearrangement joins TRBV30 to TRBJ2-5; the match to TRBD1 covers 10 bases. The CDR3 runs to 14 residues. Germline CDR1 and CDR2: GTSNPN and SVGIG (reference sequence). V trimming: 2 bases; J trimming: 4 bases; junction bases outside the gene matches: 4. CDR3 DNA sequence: TGTGCCTGGAGTCCGGGACAGGGGATAGAGACCCAGTACTTC. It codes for CAWSPGQGIETQYF.

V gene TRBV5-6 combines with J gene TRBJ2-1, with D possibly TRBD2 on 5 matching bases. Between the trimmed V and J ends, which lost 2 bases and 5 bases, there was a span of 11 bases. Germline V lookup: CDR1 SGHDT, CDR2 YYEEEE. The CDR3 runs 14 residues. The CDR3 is CASSLALADNEQFF. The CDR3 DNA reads TGTGCCAGCAGCTTAGCTCTAGCAGACAATGAGCAGTTCTTC.

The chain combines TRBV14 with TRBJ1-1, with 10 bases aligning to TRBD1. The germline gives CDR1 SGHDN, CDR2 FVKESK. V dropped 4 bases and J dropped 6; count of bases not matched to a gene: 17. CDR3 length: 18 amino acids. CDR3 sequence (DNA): TGTGCCAGCAGCCGCTACTATGGGACAGGGGCATTTAACGCTGAAGCTTTCTTT. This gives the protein CASSRYYGTGAFNAEAFF.

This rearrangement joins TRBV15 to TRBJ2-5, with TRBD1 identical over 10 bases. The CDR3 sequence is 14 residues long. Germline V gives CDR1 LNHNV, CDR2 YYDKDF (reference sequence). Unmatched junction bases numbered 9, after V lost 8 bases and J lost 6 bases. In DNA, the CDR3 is TGTGCCACCGCGGGGGACAGGGGCCAGCAGACCCAGTACTTC. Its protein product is CATAGDRGQQTQYF.

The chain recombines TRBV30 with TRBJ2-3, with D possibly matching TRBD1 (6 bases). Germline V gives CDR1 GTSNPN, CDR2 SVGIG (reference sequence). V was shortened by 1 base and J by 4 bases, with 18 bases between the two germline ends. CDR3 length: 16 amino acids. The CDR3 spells CAWSDWGPGVADTQYF. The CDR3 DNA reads TGTGCCTGGAGTGATTGGGGTCCAGGGGTCGCAGATACGCAGTATTTT.

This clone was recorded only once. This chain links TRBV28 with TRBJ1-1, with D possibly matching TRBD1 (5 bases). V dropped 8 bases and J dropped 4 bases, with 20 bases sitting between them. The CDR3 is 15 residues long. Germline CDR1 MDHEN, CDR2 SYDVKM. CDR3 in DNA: TGTGCCAGCCGACAGCGGGGCAGTAGGGGCACTGAAGCTTTCTTT. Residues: CASRQRGSRGTEAFF.

This CDR3 is CASSYLGGGGETQYF. The DNA of the CDR3 is TGTGCCAGCAGTTACCTGGGAGGGGGTGGTGAGACCCAGTACTTC. The rearrangement uses TRBV6-6 and TRBJ2-5, with D perhaps matching TRBD2 (7 bases). Trimming pared 2 bases from V and 5 bases from J, leaving 15 bases between. This CDR3 spans 15 amino acids. From germline, CDR1 is MNHNY and CDR2 SVGAGI (reference sequence).

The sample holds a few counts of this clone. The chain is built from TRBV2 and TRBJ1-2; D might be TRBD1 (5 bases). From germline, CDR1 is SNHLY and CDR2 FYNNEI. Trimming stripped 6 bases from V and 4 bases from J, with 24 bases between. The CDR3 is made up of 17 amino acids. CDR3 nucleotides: TGTGCCAGCAGGATCCAGAAAGGGCAGGGCGGCGTCTATGGCTACACCTTC. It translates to CASRIQKGQGGVYGYTF.

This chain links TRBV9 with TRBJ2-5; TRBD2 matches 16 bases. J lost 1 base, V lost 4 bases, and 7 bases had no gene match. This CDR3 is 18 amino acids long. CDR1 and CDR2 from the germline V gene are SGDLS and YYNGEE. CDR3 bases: TGTGCCAGCAGCTCCAGGGGACTAGCGGGAGGGCTCCAAGAGACCCAGTACTTC. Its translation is CASSSRGLAGGLQETQYF.

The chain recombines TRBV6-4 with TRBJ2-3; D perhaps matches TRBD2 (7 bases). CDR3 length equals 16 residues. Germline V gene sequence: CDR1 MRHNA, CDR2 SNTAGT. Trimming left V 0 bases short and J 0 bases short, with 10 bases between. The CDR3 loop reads CASSDSGGGSTDTQYF. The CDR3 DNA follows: TGTGCCAGCAGTGACTCCGGCGGGGGCAGCACAGATACGCAGTATTTT.

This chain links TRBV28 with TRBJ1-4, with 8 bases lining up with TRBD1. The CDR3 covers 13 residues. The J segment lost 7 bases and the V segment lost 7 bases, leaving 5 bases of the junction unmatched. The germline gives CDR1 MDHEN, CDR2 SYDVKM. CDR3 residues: CASTGGAGEKLFF. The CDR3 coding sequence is TGTGCCAGCACAGGGGGCGCCGGTGAAAAACTGTTTTTT.

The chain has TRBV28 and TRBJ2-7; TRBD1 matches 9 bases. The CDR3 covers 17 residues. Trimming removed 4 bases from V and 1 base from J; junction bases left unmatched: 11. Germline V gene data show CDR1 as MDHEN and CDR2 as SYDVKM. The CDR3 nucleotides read TGTGCCAGCAGTTACTTTCAGGGACAGGGCACGTCCTACGAGCAGTACTTC. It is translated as CASSYFQGQGTSYEQYF.

CDR3 sequence (DNA): TGTGCCAGCAGCTTAACTCGGTCCTCCTACGAGCAGTACTTC. Translation: CASSLTRSSYEQYF. The chain recombines TRBV7-2 with TRBJ2-7; unclear D gene. Trimming pared 2 bases from V and 0 bases from J, leaving 8 bases between. The germline CDR1 and CDR2 sequences are SGHTA and FQGNSA. This CDR3 spans 14 amino acids.